These 28 T cell receptor beta chains share one sample of origin, sequenced in a study of T-cell memory formation after mild COVID-19 (dated by TCRdb to the early 2020s). Library creation used 5' RACE. Sequencing was carried out with an Illumina NovaSeq 6000. TCRdb trimmed the raw reads at Q25, called clones with MiXCR and kept productive beta chains. Each entry is one CDR3 protein sequence, shown with its most common DNA and genes. This sample lists 350,000 or so distinct CDR3 sequences; 20% to 25% were detected once. The biggest ten clones account for about an eighth of the sample. The sequenced material came from PBMCs or a T cell subset sorted from them (not recorded which). The origin of the receptors is an adult woman who had mild COVID-19 (a few samples of this study predate the infection). The sample titles of this study are shuffled in the database, so cell type and time point are left out; the donor was told from shared clones.

A few counts support this clonotype. The V and J genes are TRBV15 and TRBJ2-2; TRBD2 might be the D (6 bases). The length of the CDR3 is 14 residues. The V end lost 3 bases, the J end lost 4 bases, and 9 bases lay between the germline ends. The germline CDR1 and CDR2 sequences are LNHNV and YYDKDF (reference sequence). The CDR3 is CATSSEGLTGELFF. The CDR3 DNA reads as TGTGCCACCAGCAGCGAGGGACTCACCGGGGAGCTGTTTTTT. Full variable domain (missing parts from reference TRBV15 and TRBJ2-2): DAMVIQNPRYQVTQFGKPVTLSCSQTLNHNVMYWYQQKSSQAPKLLFHYYDKDFNNEADTPDNFQSRRPNTSFCFLDIRSPGLGDTAMYLCATSSEGLTGELFFGEGSRLTVL.

This clonotype occurred a few times. The chain links TRBV7-9 to TRBJ2-1, with TRBD2 as a possible D gene (6 bases). V was shortened by 5 bases and J by 6 bases, with 11 bases between the two germline ends. CDR1 SEHNR and CDR2 FQNEAQ come from the germline V gene (reference sequence). The CDR3 is 13 amino acids. CDR3 bases: TGTGCCAGCAGCGTACGAGCGGGCAATGAGCAGTTCTTC. This translates into CASSVRAGNEQFF.

The chain links TRBV7-6 to TRBJ1-3; D possibly corresponds to TRBD1 (5 bases). The V end was cut by 6 bases, the J end by 8 bases, with 11 bases between. There are 12 residues in the CDR3. CDR1 and CDR2 (germline): SGHVS, FNYEAQ. CDR3 in DNA: TGTGCCAGCAGTACCAGGGACGACACCATATATTTT. The encoded protein is CASSTRDDTIYF.

This clonotype showed up many times. This rearrangement joins TRBV7-9 to TRBJ2-1; D gene ambiguous. From germline, CDR1 is SEHNR and CDR2 FQNEAQ (reference sequence). The CDR3 contains 12 residues. The V end was cut by 4 bases, the J end by 3 bases, with 4 bases between. As DNA, the CDR3 is TGTGCCAGCAGCTGGCACTACAATGAGCAGTTCTTC. Its protein is CASSWHYNEQFF.

This clonotype was counted a few times. This chain links TRBV9 with TRBJ2-5; TRBD2 aligns across 7 bases. CDR3 length equals 16 residues. The V gene end was trimmed by 0 bases and the J gene end by 0 bases; junction bases not matched to a gene: 5. CDR1 and CDR2 from the germline V gene are SGDLS and YYNGEE. In DNA, the CDR3 is TGTGCCAGCAGCGTAGTTGTTAGCGGGTACCAAGAGACCCAGTACTTC. It yields the protein CASSVVVSGYQETQYF.

This rearrangement joins TRBV5-5 to TRBJ2-1; 12 nucleotides match TRBD2. The germline V gene encodes CDR1 SGHKS and CDR2 YYEKEE (reference sequence). The CDR3 runs 16 residues. The J segment lost 6 bases and the V segment lost 1 base, leaving 5 bases of the junction unmatched. The CDR3 DNA is TGTGCCAGCAGCTTGAGCCTAGCGGGAGGGTTCAATGAGCAGTTCTTC. It encodes CASSLSLAGGFNEQFF. Full variable domain (missing parts from reference TRBV5-5 and TRBJ2-1): DAGVTQSPTHLIKTRGQQVTLRCSPISGHKSVSWYQQVLGQGPQFIFQYYEKEERGRGNFPDRFSARQFPNYSSELNVNALLLGDSALYLCASSLSLAGGFNEQFFGPGTRLTVL.

The chain joins TRBV11-2 to TRBJ2-1; D call uncertain. The CDR3 contains 9 residues. Germline loops: CDR1 SGHAT, CDR2 FQNNGV. V was cut by 8 bases and J by 4 bases, with 0 bases left in between. Here the CDR3 DNA reads TGTGCCAGCTACAATGAGCAGTTCTTC. Protein: CASYNEQFF. Drawing the rest from reference TRBV11-2 and TRBJ2-1, the complete variable domain is EAGVAQSPRYKIIEKRQSVAFWCNPISGHATLYWYQQILGQGPKLLIQFQNNGVVDDSQLPKDRFSAERLKGVDSTLKIQPAKLEDSAVYLCASYNEQFFGPGTRLTVL.

This clonotype was seen a few times. V and J are TRBV5-5 and TRBJ1-5, with 10 nucleotides matching TRBD1. Germline CDR1 and CDR2: SGHKS and YYEKEE (reference sequence). The junction had 8 bases not matched to a gene; V was cut back by 2 bases and J by 3 bases. The CDR3 sequence is 17 residues long. DNA of the CDR3: TGTGCCAGCAGCTTCGTAGGGACAGGGGTCATCAATCAGCCCCAGCATTTT. Translation: CASSFVGTGVINQPQHF. Variable domain in full (rest from reference TRBV5-5 and TRBJ1-5): DAGVTQSPTHLIKTRGQQVTLRCSPISGHKSVSWYQQVLGQGPQFIFQYYEKEERGRGNFPDRFSARQFPNYSSELNVNALLLGDSALYLCASSFVGTGVINQPQHFGDGTRLSIL.

In its sample, this clonotype was seen many times. The chain has TRBV20-1 and TRBJ1-1; TRBD1 agrees at 7 bases. Trimming cost V 2 bases and J 1 base; bases outside gene matches: 7. CDR1 is DFQATT and CDR2 is SNEGSKA in the germline V gene (reference sequence). The CDR3 runs to 15 residues. Here the CDR3 reads CSARKGQVGNTEAFF. In DNA, the CDR3 is TGCAGTGCTAGAAAAGGACAGGTGGGGAACACTGAAGCTTTCTTT.

V gene TRBV12-3 or TRBV12-4 combines with J gene TRBJ2-3; 12 bases map to TRBD2. J was trimmed by 2 bases and V by 2 bases; bases with no gene match: 5. CDR3 length: 17 amino acids. The CDR3 is CASSLTSGGPLTDTQYF. As DNA, the CDR3 is TGTGCCAGCAGTTTAACTAGCGGGGGGCCGCTCACAGATACGCAGTATTTT.

In its sample, this clonotype was seen many times. The rearrangement joins TRBV7-9 to TRBJ1-5; D unresolved. Germline values: CDR1 SEHNR, CDR2 FQNEAQ (reference sequence). The CDR3 totals 18 residues. Between the trimmed V and J ends, which lost 5 bases and 3 bases, there was a span of 23 bases. The CDR3 reads CASSPDGGLAVANQPQHF. The CDR3 nucleotides are TGTGCCAGCAGCCCGGATGGAGGTCTAGCGGTTGCCAATCAGCCCCAGCATTTT.

Only a few counts were recorded for this clonotype. The chain is built from TRBV7-6 and TRBJ1-4, with D tentatively TRBD1 (5 bases). The germline V gene encodes CDR1 SGHVS and CDR2 FNYEAQ. The CDR3 consists of 16 residues. V dropped 1 base and J dropped 2 bases, with 11 bases sitting between them. The CDR3 DNA reads as TGTGCCAGCAGCTTAGAAGTGGGGGGTACTAATGAAAAACTGTTTTTT. Protein: CASSLEVGGTNEKLFF. The whole variable domain, remainder taken from reference TRBV7-6 and TRBJ1-4, is GAGVSQSPRYKVTKRGQDVALRCDPISGHVSLYWYRQALGQGPEFLTYFNYEAQQDKSGLPNDRFSAERPEGSISTLTIQRTEQRDSAMYRCASSLEVGGTNEKLFFGSGTQLSVL.

The chain is built from TRBV24-1 and TRBJ1-5, with a tentative D call TRBD1 (6 bases). Germline CDR1 and CDR2: KGHDR and SFDVKD. Trimming removed 9 bases from V and 1 base from J, with 6 bases in between. The CDR3 runs 12 residues. The CDR3 nucleotides are TGTGCCACCGGACAGAGCAATCAGCCCCAGCATTTT. Amino acids: CATGQSNQPQHF.

The chain employs TRBV6-5 and TRBJ1-1; no definite D call. Germline-derived CDR1 and CDR2 are MNHEY and SVGAGI. V lost 6 bases to trimming and J lost 6 bases, with 8 bases between them. This CDR3 spans 11 amino acids. The CDR3 here is CASSSPAEAFF. The CDR3 nucleotides read TGTGCCAGCAGCTCCCCAGCTGAAGCTTTCTTT.

The V call is TRBV20-1, the J call TRBJ2-2, with 10 bases that match TRBD1. With V trimmed by 6 bases and J by 3 bases, 7 bases remained unmatched. The V gene's germline CDR1 is DFQATT and CDR2 SNEGSKA (reference sequence). The CDR3 spans 15 residues. This CDR3 is CSAGGTGVHTGELFF. The CDR3 DNA sequence: TGCAGTGCAGGAGGGACAGGGGTCCACACCGGGGAGCTGTTTTTT.

This rearrangement joins TRBV2 to TRBJ1-6; perhaps TRBD1 as D (5 bases). The CDR3 spans 16 residues. The germline V gene encodes CDR1 SNHLY and CDR2 FYNNEI. V was trimmed by 6 bases and J by 5 bases, leaving 17 bases between them. CDR3 DNA sequence: TGTGCCAGCAGCAGAGAAACAGGAGCCAATAATTCACCCCTCCACTTT. Its translation: CASSRETGANNSPLHF.

The genes are TRBV7-9 and TRBJ1-6; TRBD1 might be the D (5 bases). Germline lookup yields CDR1 SEHNR and CDR2 FQNEAQ (reference sequence). CDR3 size: 14 residues. V dropped 6 bases and J dropped 8 bases, with 14 bases sitting between them. The CDR3 protein is CASRADGGDSPLHF. Here the CDR3 DNA reads TGTGCCAGCAGAGCGGACGGAGGGGATTCACCCCTCCACTTT.

This clonotype occurred a few times. The gene calls are TRBV29-1 and TRBJ2-6; D remains ambiguous. Germline values: CDR1 SQVTM, CDR2 ANQGSEA. Trimming removed 7 bases from V and 2 bases from J, with 6 bases in between. The CDR3 loop spans 12 amino acids. CDR3 in DNA: TGCAGCGCCCGGACTGGGGCCAACGTCCTGACTTTC. Its translation is CSARTGANVLTF. The variable domain in full, completed from reference TRBV29-1 and TRBJ2-6, reads SAVISQKPSRDICQRGTSLTIQCQVDSQVTMMFWYRQQPGQSLTLIATANQGSEATYESGFVIDKFPISRPNLTFSTLTVSNMSPEDSSIYLCSARTGANVLTFGAGSRLTVL.

This clonotype was seen more than once but under ten times. The gene calls are TRBV11-2 and TRBJ2-7; D is possibly TRBD2 (6 bases). CDR1 is SGHAT and CDR2 is FQNNGV in the germline V gene. The CDR3 is 16 residues long. V was clipped by 0 bases and J by 3 bases, with 15 bases between them. Here the CDR3 reads CASSLDLFGLFYEQYF. The CDR3 DNA follows: TGTGCCAGCAGCTTAGATCTTTTCGGACTATTCTACGAGCAGTACTTC.

This sequence joins TRBV29-1 and TRBJ1-2, with D possibly being TRBD1 (6 bases). CDR3 size: 12 residues. V shed 5 bases and J shed 2 bases, with 9 bases lying between them. CDR1 is SQVTM and CDR2 is ANQGSEA in the germline V gene. The CDR3 protein is CSVRQVNYGYTF. The CDR3 DNA sequence: TGCAGCGTTCGACAGGTCAACTATGGCTACACCTTC.

V is TRBV29-1 and J is TRBJ2-4; D is unclear. Looked up from germline, CDR1 is SQVTM and CDR2 is ANQGSEA. V was cut by 5 bases and J by 8 bases, with 10 bases left in between. The CDR3 is 11 residues long. The CDR3 is CSVRKAHIQYF. The CDR3 coding sequence is TGCAGCGTTCGGAAGGCTCACATTCAGTACTTC.

CDR3 bases: TGTGCCAGCAGTTTCTCCGGGACCGCAGACACTGAAGCTTTCTTT. It is translated as CASSFSGTADTEAFF. The V call is TRBV12-3 or TRBV12-4, the J call TRBJ1-1, with D possibly matching TRBD1 (5 bases). Deletions cut 3 bases from V and 3 bases from J, with 14 bases between. The CDR3 has 15 amino acids.

The V call is TRBV6-6, the J call TRBJ2-1, with D perhaps assigned TRBD1 or TRBD2 (5 bases each). Between the trimmed V and J ends, which lost 5 bases and 4 bases, there was a span of 12 bases. This CDR3 spans 14 amino acids. CDR1 MNHNY and CDR2 SVGAGI come from the germline V gene (reference sequence). Here the CDR3 DNA reads TGTGCCAGCAGTCTCCGGGACGGATACAATGAGCAGTTCTTC. Protein product: CASSLRDGYNEQFF.

The CDR3 spells CASSPIAGSETQYF. The CDR3 DNA sequence: TGCGCCAGCAGCCCCATAGCGGGGTCAGAGACCCAGTACTTC. The chain links TRBV5-1 to TRBJ2-5, with 8 bases matching TRBD2. The CDR3 has 14 residues. CDR1 and CDR2 (germline): SGHRS, YFSETQ. V lost 4 bases and J lost 4; bases outside the gene matches: 6.

In its sample, this clonotype was seen many times. The chain joins TRBV7-6 to TRBJ2-1; possible D gene TRBD1, 6 bases. Germline CDR1 SGHVS, CDR2 FNYEAQ. V was shortened by 4 bases and J by 6 bases, with 10 bases between the two germline ends. This CDR3 region has 13 residues. CDR3 in DNA: TGTGCCAGCAGCTCGGACAGATCCAATGAGCAGTTCTTC. This codes for CASSSDRSNEQFF. The whole variable domain, remainder taken from reference TRBV7-6 and TRBJ2-1, is GAGVSQSPRYKVTKRGQDVALRCDPISGHVSLYWYRQALGQGPEFLTYFNYEAQQDKSGLPNDRFSAERPEGSISTLTIQRTEQRDSAMYRCASSSDRSNEQFFGPGTRLTVL.

This clonotype was counted at least ten times. J is TRBJ2-7 and V is TRBV7-2; D is ambiguous. Germline CDR1 is SGHTA and CDR2 is FQGNSA. This CDR3 comprises 13 residues. V was cut by 5 bases and J by 0 bases, with 8 bases left in between. CDR3 nucleotides: TGTGCCAGCAGCCCGGGTGTCTCCTACGAGCAGTACTTC. Its protein product is CASSPGVSYEQYF. Based on the CDR3 plus reference TRBV7-2 and TRBJ2-7, the full variable domain is GAGVSQSPSNKVTEKGKDVELRCDPISGHTALYWYRQSLGQGLEFLIYFQGNSAPDKSGLPSDRFSAERTGGSVSTLTIQRTQQEDSAVYLCASSPGVSYEQYFGPGTRLTVT.

This clonotype showed up just a few times. This chain connects TRBV6-6 to TRBJ2-1; perhaps TRBD1 as D (6 bases). This CDR3 comprises 15 residues. Between the trimmed V and J ends, which lost 8 bases and 4 bases, there was a span of 18 bases. Germline V gives CDR1 MNHNY, CDR2 SVGAGI (reference sequence). CDR3 protein: CASQLMGAGYNEQFF. In nucleotides, the CDR3 is TGTGCCAGCCAGCTCATGGGGGCAGGTTACAATGAGCAGTTCTTC.

The chain combines TRBV2 with TRBJ1-6; 9 bases line up with TRBD1. Germline assignment: CDR1 SNHLY and CDR2 FYNNEI. V lost 5 bases to trimming and J lost 5 bases; unmatched junction nucleotides: 7. This CDR3 is 16 amino acids long. The CDR3 coding sequence is TGTGCCAGCAGTCAGGACAGGGGACTTAATAATTCACCCCTCCACTTT. Translated: CASSQDRGLNNSPLHF.